This T cell receptor beta chain comes out of a study of blood T cell repertoires in COVID-19. The wider study: Some COVID-19 samples were acute and others convalescent; all came from the United States, Italy and Spain.

Study processing details: Counts of nucleated cells, estimated from reference gene primer amplification, were obtained. Profiled with immunoSEQ multiplex PCR; TCRdb holds only in-frame clones, not every one. V, J and clone size are taken as reported in that table, and D and trimming were inferred from the DNA itself. The table records under 350,000 clones, roughly 83% of them present only once. The sample was peripheral blood. This TCR derives from a man in his 60s who had recovered from COVID-19.

The chain's CDR3 is CASSLGLFGYTF. The DNA of the CDR3 is TGTGCCAGTTCTTTGGGACTTTTTGGCTACACCTTC. V gene TRBV7-2 combines with J gene TRBJ1-2; tentatively, D is TRBD1 (5 bases). Deletions cut 9 bases from V and 7 bases from J, with 15 bases between. This CDR3 region has 12 residues. Germline-derived CDR1 and CDR2 are SGHTA and FQGNSA.